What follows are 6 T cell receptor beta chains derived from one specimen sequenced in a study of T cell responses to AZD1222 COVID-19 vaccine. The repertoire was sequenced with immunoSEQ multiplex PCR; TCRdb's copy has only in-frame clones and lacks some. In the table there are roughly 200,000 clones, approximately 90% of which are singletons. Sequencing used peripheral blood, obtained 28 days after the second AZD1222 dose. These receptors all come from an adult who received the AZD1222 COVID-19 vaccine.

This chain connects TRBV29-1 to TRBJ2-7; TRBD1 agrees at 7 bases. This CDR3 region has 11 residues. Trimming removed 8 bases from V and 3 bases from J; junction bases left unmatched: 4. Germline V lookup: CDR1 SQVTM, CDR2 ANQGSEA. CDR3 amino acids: CSRDSCYEQYF. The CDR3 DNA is TGCAGCCGGGACAGCTGCTACGAGCAGTACTTC.

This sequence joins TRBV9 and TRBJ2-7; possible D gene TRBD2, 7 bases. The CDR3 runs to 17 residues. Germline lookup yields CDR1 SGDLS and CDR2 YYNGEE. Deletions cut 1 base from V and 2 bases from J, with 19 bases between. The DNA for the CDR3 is TGTGCCAGCAGCGTACCACGGGGGGCGGGGGCCGCCTACGAGCAGTACTTC. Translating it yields CASSVPRGAGAAYEQYF.

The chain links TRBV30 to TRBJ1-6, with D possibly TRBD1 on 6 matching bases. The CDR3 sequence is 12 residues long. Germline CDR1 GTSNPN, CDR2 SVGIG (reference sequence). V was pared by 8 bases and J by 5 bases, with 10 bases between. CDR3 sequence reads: CALDSNNSPLHF. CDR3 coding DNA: TGTGCCCTGGACAGCAATAATTCACCCCTCCACTTT.

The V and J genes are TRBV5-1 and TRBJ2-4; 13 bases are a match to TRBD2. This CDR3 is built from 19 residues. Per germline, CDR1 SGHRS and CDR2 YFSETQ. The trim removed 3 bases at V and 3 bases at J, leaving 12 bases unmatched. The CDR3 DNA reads TGCGCCAGCAGCTCAGGACTAGCGGGAGTTCCTGGGGGCAAAAACATTCAGTACTTC. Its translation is CASSSGLAGVPGGKNIQYF.

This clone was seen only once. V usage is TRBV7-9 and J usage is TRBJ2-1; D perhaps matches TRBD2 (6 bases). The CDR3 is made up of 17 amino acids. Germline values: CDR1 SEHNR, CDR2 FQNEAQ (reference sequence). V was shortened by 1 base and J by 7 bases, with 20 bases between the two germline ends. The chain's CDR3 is CASSLVGAAFGGNEQFF. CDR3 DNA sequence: TGTGCCAGCAGCTTAGTCGGGGCGGCGTTTGGGGGGAATGAGCAGTTCTTC.

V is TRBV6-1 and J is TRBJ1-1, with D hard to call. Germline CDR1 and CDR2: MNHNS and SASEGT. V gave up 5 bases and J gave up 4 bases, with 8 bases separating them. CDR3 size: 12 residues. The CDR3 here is CASSRVSTEAFF. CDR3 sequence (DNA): TGTGCCAGCAGTCGTGTGAGCACTGAAGCTTTCTTT.